This T cell receptor beta chain was sequenced for a study of blood T cells in healthy people across ages. The CDR3 has 16 residues. CDR1 and CDR2 (germline): MNHEY, SVGAGI. Trimming took 4 bases from V and 6 from J; bases not matched to a gene: 10. Caucasian individuals from Russia who were healthy and aged about 6 to 100 acted as donors. For every donor, a draw yielded ten milliliters of peripheral blood. They isolated at least 7 million PBMCs from each sample. The authors ran a second PCR of about 6 to 11 cycles using a sample-barcoded 5' primer and a J-beta primer mix. In TCRdb, the 5' RACE reads were re-called with MiXCR into one record per CDR3 protein. The sample lists about 640,000 distinct CDR3 sequences; over 40% were seen once. This clonotype was seen at least ten times.

The source material was blood. The chain recombines TRBV6-5 with TRBJ2-1; TRBD2 aligns across 9 bases. The receptor was isolated from a man older than 75 in good health. CDR3: CASSLFAGGVPNEQFF. The CDR3 DNA reads TGTGCCAGCAGTTTGTTTGCGGGAGGGGTTCCCAATGAGCAGTTCTTC.